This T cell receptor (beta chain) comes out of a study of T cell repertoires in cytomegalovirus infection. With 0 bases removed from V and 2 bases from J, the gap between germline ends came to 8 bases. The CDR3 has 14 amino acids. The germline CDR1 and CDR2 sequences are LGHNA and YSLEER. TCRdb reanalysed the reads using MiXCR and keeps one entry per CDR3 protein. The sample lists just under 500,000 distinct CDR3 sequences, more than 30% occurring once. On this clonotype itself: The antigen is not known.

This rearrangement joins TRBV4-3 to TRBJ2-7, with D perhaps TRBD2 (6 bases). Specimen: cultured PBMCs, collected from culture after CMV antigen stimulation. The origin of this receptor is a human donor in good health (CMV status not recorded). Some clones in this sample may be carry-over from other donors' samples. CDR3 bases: TGCGCCAGCAGCCAAGATAGCGGTGCCTACGAGCAGTACTTC. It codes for CASSQDSGAYEQYF.